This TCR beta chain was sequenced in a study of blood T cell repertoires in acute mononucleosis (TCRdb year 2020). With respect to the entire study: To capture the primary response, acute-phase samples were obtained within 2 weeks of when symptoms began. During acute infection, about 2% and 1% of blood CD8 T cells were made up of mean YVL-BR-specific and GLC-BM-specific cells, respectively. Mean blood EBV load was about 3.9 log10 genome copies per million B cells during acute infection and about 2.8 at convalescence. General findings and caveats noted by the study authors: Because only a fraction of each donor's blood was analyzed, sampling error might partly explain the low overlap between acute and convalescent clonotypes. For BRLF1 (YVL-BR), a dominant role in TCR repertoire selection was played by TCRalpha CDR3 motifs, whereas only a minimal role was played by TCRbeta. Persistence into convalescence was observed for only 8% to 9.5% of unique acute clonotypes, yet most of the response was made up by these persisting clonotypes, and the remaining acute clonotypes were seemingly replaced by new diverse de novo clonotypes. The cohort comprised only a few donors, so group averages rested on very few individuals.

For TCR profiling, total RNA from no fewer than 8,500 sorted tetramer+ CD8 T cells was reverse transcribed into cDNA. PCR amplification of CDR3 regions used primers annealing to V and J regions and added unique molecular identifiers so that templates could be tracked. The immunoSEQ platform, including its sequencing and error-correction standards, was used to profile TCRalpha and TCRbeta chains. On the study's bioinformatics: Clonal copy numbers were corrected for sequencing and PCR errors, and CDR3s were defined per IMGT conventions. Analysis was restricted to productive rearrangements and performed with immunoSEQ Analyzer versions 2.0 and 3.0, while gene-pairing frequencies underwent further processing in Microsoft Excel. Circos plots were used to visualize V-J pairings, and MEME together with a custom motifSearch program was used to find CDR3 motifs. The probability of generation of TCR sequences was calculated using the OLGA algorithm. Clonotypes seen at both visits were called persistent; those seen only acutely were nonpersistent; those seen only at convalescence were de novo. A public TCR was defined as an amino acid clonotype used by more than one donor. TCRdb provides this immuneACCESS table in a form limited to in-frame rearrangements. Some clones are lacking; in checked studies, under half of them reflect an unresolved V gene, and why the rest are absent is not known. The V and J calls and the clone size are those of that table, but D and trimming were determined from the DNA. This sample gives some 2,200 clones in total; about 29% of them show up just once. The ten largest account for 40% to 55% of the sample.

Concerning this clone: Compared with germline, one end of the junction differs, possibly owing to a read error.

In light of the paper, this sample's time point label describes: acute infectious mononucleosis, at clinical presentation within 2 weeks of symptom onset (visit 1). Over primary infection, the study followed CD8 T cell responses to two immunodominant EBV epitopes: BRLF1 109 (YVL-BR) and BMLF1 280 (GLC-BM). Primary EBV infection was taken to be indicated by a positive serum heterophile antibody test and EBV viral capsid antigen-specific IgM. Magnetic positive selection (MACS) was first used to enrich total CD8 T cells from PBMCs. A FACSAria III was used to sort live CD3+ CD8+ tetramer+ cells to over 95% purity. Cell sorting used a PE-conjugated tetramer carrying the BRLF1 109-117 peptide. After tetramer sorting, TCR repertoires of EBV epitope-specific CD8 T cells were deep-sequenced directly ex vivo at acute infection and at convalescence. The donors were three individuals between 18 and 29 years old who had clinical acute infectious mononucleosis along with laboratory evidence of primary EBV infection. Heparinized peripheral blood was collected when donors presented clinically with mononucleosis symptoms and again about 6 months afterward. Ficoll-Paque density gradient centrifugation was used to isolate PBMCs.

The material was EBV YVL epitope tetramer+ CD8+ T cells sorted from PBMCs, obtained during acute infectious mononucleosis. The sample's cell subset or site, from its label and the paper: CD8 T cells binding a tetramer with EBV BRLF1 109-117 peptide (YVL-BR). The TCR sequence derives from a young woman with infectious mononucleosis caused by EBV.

The DNA sequence is TGTGCCAGCAGCTCCCCGGGGGCAGCGGAGACCCAGTACTTC. This codes for CASSSPGAAETQYF. Recombination connected TRBV23-1 to TRBJ2-5, with the D call perhaps TRBD1 or TRBD2, each one matching 6 bases. TRBV23-1 is an ORF; its function is uncertain. The CDR3, cysteine through phenylalanine, is 14 amino acids long. Only the CDR3 part of the read is kept: 42 bases, read in frame from the first base.